This T cell receptor beta chain came from a study of blood T cells in healthy people across ages. A second PCR of roughly 7 to 11 cycles used a sample-barcoded 5' primer and a J-beta primer mix. One entry per CDR3 protein results from TCRdb running MiXCR on the 5' RACE reads. The table includes around 1,600,000 distinct CDR3 sequences, about 42% detected once. The V and J ends lost 6 bases and 6 bases respectively, with 15 bases between them. This CDR3 contains 15 residues. The sequence derives from a woman under 30 in good health. The sample consisted of blood. The rearrangement uses TRBV12-3 or TRBV12-4 and TRBJ1-6; maybe TRBD1 (5 bases). The CDR3 is CASRQAAELNSPLHF. CDR3 DNA sequence: TGTGCCAGCAGACAGGCAGCGGAACTTAATTCACCCCTCCACTTT.